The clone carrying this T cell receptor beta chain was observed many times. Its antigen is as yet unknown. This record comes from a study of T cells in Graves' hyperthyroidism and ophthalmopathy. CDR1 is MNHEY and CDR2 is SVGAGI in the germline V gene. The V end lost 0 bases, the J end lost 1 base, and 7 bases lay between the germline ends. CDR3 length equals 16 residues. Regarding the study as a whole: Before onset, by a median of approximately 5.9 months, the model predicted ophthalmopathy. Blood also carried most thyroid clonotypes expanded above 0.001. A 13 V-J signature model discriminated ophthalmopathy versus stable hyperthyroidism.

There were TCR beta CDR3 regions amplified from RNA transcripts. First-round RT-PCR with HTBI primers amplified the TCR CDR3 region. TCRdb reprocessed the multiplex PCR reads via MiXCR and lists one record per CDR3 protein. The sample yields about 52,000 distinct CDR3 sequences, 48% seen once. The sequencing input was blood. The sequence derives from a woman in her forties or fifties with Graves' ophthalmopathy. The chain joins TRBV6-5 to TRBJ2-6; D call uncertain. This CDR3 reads CASSYSPRSGANVLTF. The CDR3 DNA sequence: TGTGCCAGCAGTTACTCCCCGCGATCTGGGGCCAACGTCCTGACTTTC.